These T cell receptor beta chains were read from a single sample in a study of spatial heterogeneity in lung cancer. MiXCR, applied by TCRdb to the 5' RACE reads, yields one record per CDR3 protein. The sample shows about 23,000 distinct CDR3 sequences, 8% to 10% of them seen only once. Material: PBMCs, obtained at follow-up. The receptors originated from a male donor with early-stage non-small cell lung cancer. CDR3s include the opening cysteine and the closing phenylalanine or tryptophan. Fields, in order: V gene, clone size, J gene, CDR3 protein. Only part of the rows carry a size: once, few, many, or a class if the clone is expanded.

v_call: TRBV6-2/TRBV6-3
clone_size: many
j_call: TRBJ2-5
cdr3_aa: CASRDYQETQYF

v_call: TRBV7-2
clone_size: many
j_call: TRBJ1-4
cdr3_aa: CASSLGLANEKLFF

v_call: TRBV20-1
clone_size: few
j_call: TRBJ2-3
cdr3_aa: CSINRGQGDTQYF

v_call: TRBV12-3/TRBV12-4
clone_size: few
j_call: TRBJ2-7
cdr3_aa: CATTDRSGYEQYF

v_call: TRBV21-1
clone_size: few
j_call: TRBJ2-6
cdr3_aa: CASSNGRARAGANVLTF

v_call: TRBV21-1
clone_size: -
j_call: TRBJ2-7
cdr3_aa: CASSNGTGDYEQYF

v_call: TRBV5-6
clone_size: few
j_call: TRBJ2-7
cdr3_aa: CASSFGGGISYEQYF

v_call: TRBV2
clone_size: -
j_call: TRBJ1-6
cdr3_aa: CASSESIFSSPLHF

v_call: TRBV6-6
clone_size: many
j_call: TRBJ2-3
cdr3_aa: CASRVGGTSYTQYF

v_call: TRBV7-9
clone_size: -
j_call: TRBJ2-5
cdr3_aa: CASSLPYKDRGETQYF

v_call: TRBV11-3
clone_size: few
j_call: TRBJ2-2
cdr3_aa: CASSLGGGNTGELFF